This TCR beta chain emerged from a study of blood T cell repertoires in COVID-19. Method: immunoSEQ multiplex PCR; TCRdb's copy keeps in-frame clones and lacks some. The sample records about 320,000 clones, 89% being singletons. There are 16 residues in the CDR3. From germline, CDR1 is LNHDA and CDR2 SQIVND (reference sequence). V dropped 5 bases and J dropped 0; count of bases not matched to a gene: 8. Two negative PCRs, clearance, or symptom resolution had been documented for recovered Cohort 3 donors. The sample comprised PBMCs or T cells enriched from blood (not recorded which). The rearrangement links TRBV19 to TRBJ2-7, with TRBD2 matching over 9 bases. This receptor was obtained from a man aged 60 to 69 who had recovered from COVID-19. CDR3 region: CASSFGLARISYEQYF. The CDR3 bases are TGTGCCAGTAGTTTTGGACTAGCGCGAATCTCCTACGAGCAGTACTTC. The full variable domain, rest sourced from reference TRBV19 and TRBJ2-7, is DGGITQSPKYLFRKEGQNVTLSCEQNLNHDAMYWYRQDPGQGLRLIYYSQIVNDFQKGDIAEGYSVSREKKESFPLTVTSAQKNPTAFYLCASSFGLARISYEQYFGPGTRLTVT.